Listed here are 32 T cell receptor beta chains from one sample, sequenced in a study of T cells in Graves' hyperthyroidism and ophthalmopathy. There were TCR beta CDR3 regions amplified from RNA transcripts. TCR CDR3 underwent first-round RT-PCR with the HTBI primer set. MiXCR was run by TCRdb on the multiplex PCR reads, yielding one entry per CDR3 protein. The sample carries about 520,000 distinct CDR3 sequences, more than 20% recorded once. Sequenced sample: blood. These receptors were obtained from a man aged 18 to 30 with Graves' hyperthyroidism.

The sample holds many counts of this clonotype. The CDR3 DNA sequence: TGTGCCAGCAGTGAAGGACCCCCCGGGACGGTCTCTGGAAACACCATATATTTT. Its protein product is CASSEGPPGTVSGNTIYF. The genes are TRBV6-1 and TRBJ1-3; D might be TRBD1 (5 bases). V gave up 1 base and J gave up 0 bases, with 16 bases separating them. Germline-derived CDR1 and CDR2 are MNHNS and SASEGT. The CDR3 is 18 residues long.

On this clonotype itself: This may arise from a read error, as a much more abundant clone is one base away. The V call is TRBV28, the J call TRBJ1-1; the match to TRBD1 covers 7 bases. CDR3 length: 14 amino acids. Germline CDR1 MDHEN, CDR2 SYDVKM. The CDR3 region is CASSSGTETTEAVF. The CDR3 bases are TGTGCCAGCAGTTCCGGGACAGAAACAACTGAAGCTGTCTTT.

This clonotype was recorded at least ten times. The rearrangement links TRBV28 to TRBJ1-3, with D hard to call. The CDR3 sequence is 10 residues long. The ends were cut back, 4 bases at V and 7 bases at J, with 2 bases in the middle. CDR1 MDHEN and CDR2 SYDVKM come from the germline V gene. The CDR3 sequence: CASSSNTIYF. The CDR3 nucleotides read TGTGCCAGCAGTTCCAACACCATATATTTT.

The chain employs TRBV28 and TRBJ1-1; D is uncertain. Germline V CDR1 and CDR2: MDHEN, SYDVKM. The length of the CDR3 is 15 residues. Between the trimmed V and J ends, which lost 6 bases and 1 base, there was a span of 15 bases. The CDR3 DNA follows: TGTGCCAGCAGCCCAACGCCCGAGGAGAACACTGAAGCTTTCTTT. Protein: CASSPTPEENTEAFF. Full variable domain (missing parts from reference TRBV28 and TRBJ1-1): DVKVTQSSRYLVKRTGEKVFLECVQDMDHENMFWYRQDPGLGLRLIYFSYDVKMKEKGDIPEGYSVSREKKERFSLILESASTNQTSMYLCASSPTPEENTEAFFGQGTRLTVV.

The table lists this clonotype with a count of one. For the CDR3, the DNA is TGTGCCTGGAGTTCGGGGGGCTATGGCTACACCTTC. Its protein is CAWSSGGYGYTF. J is TRBJ1-2 and V is TRBV30; D possibly corresponds to TRBD1 (5 bases). Germline V CDR1 and CDR2: GTSNPN, SVGIG (reference sequence). This CDR3 spans 12 amino acids. Trimming shortened V by 2 bases and J by 4 bases, and 8 bases separated the two germline ends.

This clonotype was picked up many times. DNA for the CDR3: TGTGCCAGCAGTTTCGAGTGGGGACTGACAGGGGGAAGGATGAACACTGAAGCTTTCTTT. Amino acid sequence: CASSFEWGLTGGRMNTEAFF. The chain carries TRBV28 and TRBJ1-1; 9 bases match TRBD1. This CDR3 is built from 20 residues. Germline CDR1 is MDHEN and CDR2 is SYDVKM. The ends lost 3 bases at V and 0 bases at J; junction bases unmatched: 17.

This clonotype was counted only a few times. The chain combines TRBV11-2 with TRBJ2-5; D is unclear. The CDR3 runs to 17 residues. Germline V gene lookup returns CDR1 SGHAT and CDR2 FQNNGV. The V end lost 0 bases, the J end lost 0 bases, and 14 bases lay between the germline ends. Written as DNA, the CDR3 is TGTGCCAGCAGCTTAGATTTCCAATCCTCGTACCAAGAGACCCAGTACTTC. This codes for CASSLDFQSSYQETQYF.

The rearrangement uses TRBV4-1 and TRBJ1-6; a weak D match, TRBD1 (5 bases). Germline loops: CDR1 MGHRA, CDR2 YSYEKL. Between the trimmed V and J ends, which lost 0 bases and 0 bases, there was a span of 9 bases. This CDR3 spans 17 amino acids. The CDR3 DNA follows: TGCGCCAGCAGCCAAGATGGGGGGAGCTCCTATAATTCACCCCTCCACTTT. Encoded protein: CASSQDGGSSYNSPLHF.

This clonotype was observed many times. The junction departs from germline at one end; a sequencing error may be responsible. The V and J genes are TRBV6-1 and TRBJ1-2; unclear D gene. Germline CDR1 MNHNS, CDR2 SASEGT. There are 13 residues in the CDR3. The CDR3 protein is CAGSEGQLGGYTF. The CDR3 DNA follows: TGTGCCGGCAGTGAAGGGCAGTTAGGTGGCTACACCTTC.

This clonotype appeared a few times. The chain carries TRBV18 and TRBJ1-1; D possibly corresponds to TRBD1 (5 bases). The CDR3 is made up of 14 amino acids. The germline V gene encodes CDR1 KGHSH and CDR2 LQKENI. V was clipped by 5 bases and J by 5 bases, with 15 bases between them. CDR3 sequence reads: CASSDRGAGTEAFF. The DNA of the CDR3 is TGTGCCAGCTCAGACCGGGGCGCCGGGACTGAAGCTTTCTTT.

This clonotype appeared many times. The chain links TRBV19 to TRBJ1-5; 8 bases fit TRBD1. Looked up from germline, CDR1 is LNHDA and CDR2 is SQIVND (reference sequence). This CDR3 is built from 16 residues. V dropped 6 bases and J dropped 0; count of bases not matched to a gene: 7. CDR3 protein: CASRTGQDHSNQPQHF. In DNA form, the CDR3 reads TGTGCCAGTAGAACGGGACAGGATCATAGCAATCAGCCCCAGCATTTT.

The chain joins TRBV29-1 to TRBJ2-7; 9 bases line up with TRBD1. The CDR3 has 13 residues. The V segment lost 6 bases and the J segment 4 bases; nucleotides outside the gene matches: 7. Germline-derived CDR1 and CDR2 are SQVTM and ANQGSEA. The CDR3 region has the DNA TGCAGCGTCACAGGGGGCCCCGAGTACGAGCAGTACTTC. It yields the protein CSVTGGPEYEQYF.

This clonotype was counted ten times or more. This sequence joins TRBV29-1 and TRBJ1-2; D unresolved. The CDR3 is 12 amino acids. Germline values: CDR1 SQVTM, CDR2 ANQGSEA. The V end lost 8 bases, the J end lost 13 bases, and 23 bases lay between the germline ends. CDR3 region: CSFVEDSQQCTF. The CDR3, as DNA: TGCAGCTTCGTTGAGGACTCCCAACAATGCACCTTC.

This clonotype has only one observation. V and J are TRBV6-5 and TRBJ1-2, with unresolved D. V was shortened by 3 bases and J by 5 bases, with 16 bases between the two germline ends. The CDR3 length is 15 residues. Germline V gives CDR1 MNHEY, CDR2 SVGAGI. The DNA of the CDR3 is TGTGCCAGCAGTTATTTCGACGGGGTGGGGTATGGCTACACCTTC. This translates into CASSYFDGVGYGYTF.

The J gene is TRBJ1-5, the V gene TRBV10-3; unclear D gene. The CDR3 is 14 amino acids. Between the trimmed V and J ends, which lost 2 bases and 6 bases, there was a span of 11 bases. Germline CDR1 ENHRY, CDR2 SYGVKD. The DNA of the CDR3 is TGTGCCATCAGTGAGGATTTGGGCGGTCAGCCCCAGCATTTT. Its translation is CAISEDLGGQPQHF.

The table lists this clonotype with many counts. V and J are TRBV9 and TRBJ1-2; D may be TRBD1 (6 bases). V lost 3 bases, J lost 1 base, and 16 bases lay in between. CDR3 length: 16 residues. CDR1 and CDR2 from the germline V gene are SGDLS and YYNGEE. The CDR3 DNA is TGTGCCAGCAGCGCCGAGGGGGGGCATCGTAACTATGGCTACACCTTC. Translation gives CASSAEGGHRNYGYTF.

This clonotype has a count of ten or more. The V and J genes are TRBV7-4 and TRBJ2-7; no firm D call. The germline CDR1 and CDR2 sequences are SGHVT and SQSDAQ. This CDR3 has 16 residues. V gave up 1 base and J gave up 4 bases, with 17 bases separating them. The CDR3 loop is CASSLVERAYPYEQYF. CDR3 DNA: TGTGCCAGCAGCTTAGTAGAGAGAGCGTACCCTTACGAGCAGTACTTC.

This clonotype was recorded at least ten times. The chain couples TRBV2 to TRBJ1-5, with D unclear. Germline CDR1 reads SNHLY; CDR2 reads FYNNEI. V lost 3 bases and J 2 bases, leaving 11 bases between the germline ends. The CDR3 sequence is 15 residues long. The CDR3 DNA reads as TGTGCCAGCAGTGATATAGGCTACGGCAATCAGCCCCAGCATTTT. Its translation is CASSDIGYGNQPQHF.

This clonotype appeared many times. J is TRBJ1-2 and V is TRBV19; maybe TRBD1 (5 bases). The V and J ends lost 6 bases and 0 bases respectively, with 14 bases between them. Germline CDR1 is LNHDA and CDR2 is SQIVND (reference sequence). This CDR3 comprises 15 residues. This chain's CDR3 is CASRGEAYSNYGYTF. The CDR3 nucleotides read TGTGCCAGTAGGGGGGAGGCTTATTCTAACTATGGCTACACCTTC.

In this sample, this clonotype turned up many times. This chain connects TRBV28 to TRBJ1-5, with 7 bases matching TRBD1. Germline V lookup: CDR1 MDHEN, CDR2 SYDVKM. This CDR3 has 16 residues. V gave up 7 bases and J gave up 9 bases; unmatched junction bases: 18. CDR3 sequence reads: CASTPPRTGGHPPQHF. The CDR3 DNA is TGTGCCAGCACACCACCCCGGACAGGTGGGCATCCGCCCCAGCATTTT.

This clonotype was observed many times. This rearrangement joins TRBV10-2 to TRBJ1-2; perhaps TRBD1 as D (5 bases). V was shortened by 2 bases and J by 7 bases, with 11 bases between the two germline ends. This CDR3 has 13 amino acids. Germline-derived CDR1 and CDR2 are WSHSY and SAAADI. CDR3 nucleotide sequence: TGCGCCAGCAGTGAGGCAGGGTTTGGTGGCTACACCTTC. Translating gives CASSEAGFGGYTF.

The rearrangement joins TRBV15 to TRBJ2-2; no definite D call. Germline V lookup: CDR1 LNHNV, CDR2 YYDKDF (reference sequence). The CDR3 length is 15 residues. V gave up 4 bases and J gave up 0 bases, with 9 bases separating them. The CDR3 reads CATSTLAANTGELFF. CDR3 DNA sequence: TGTGCCACCAGCACCTTGGCAGCGAACACCGGGGAGCTGTTTTTT. Together with reference TRBV15 and TRBJ2-2, the CDR3 gives the full variable domain: DAMVIQNPRYQVTQFGKPVTLSCSQTLNHNVMYWYQQKSSQAPKLLFHYYDKDFNNEADTPDNFQSRRPNTSFCFLDIRSPGLGDTAMYLCATSTLAANTGELFFGEGSRLTVL.

This clonotype was counted ten times or more. This chain joins TRBV12-3 or TRBV12-4 and TRBJ1-2; 7 positions agree with TRBD1. Trimming took 7 bases from V and 4 from J; bases not matched to a gene: 9. This CDR3 comprises 14 residues. The CDR3 reads CASTPGTVRYGYTF. In DNA form, the CDR3 reads TGTGCCAGCACCCCCGGGACAGTTCGCTATGGCTACACCTTC.

This sequence joins TRBV5-1 and TRBJ2-7; 8 bases are a match to TRBD1. This CDR3 spans 14 amino acids. CDR1 is SGHRS and CDR2 is YFSETQ in the germline V gene. V shed 4 bases, J shed 3 bases, and the junction held 6 bases outside the gene matches. The DNA of the CDR3 is TGCGCCAGCAGCGTATCGGGGACAGGCTACGAGCAGTACTTC. It encodes CASSVSGTGYEQYF.

This clonotype has at least ten counts. This sequence joins TRBV29-1 and TRBJ2-7; a possible D gene is TRBD1 (6 bases). V was clipped by 4 bases and J by 1 base, with 11 bases between them. CDR3 length: 13 amino acids. Germline-derived CDR1 and CDR2 are SQVTM and ANQGSEA. The CDR3 region has the DNA TGCAGCGTTGTGTCAGGGGTATCCTACGAGCAGTACTTC. As protein: CSVVSGVSYEQYF.

There are many counts of this clonotype. This chain's CDR3 is CASSLAPGQWPQHF. The DNA of the CDR3 is TGTGCCAGCAGTTTAGCACCGGGACAGTGGCCCCAGCATTTT. This chain links TRBV28 with TRBJ1-5; 7 bases are a match to TRBD1. In germline, CDR1 is MDHEN, CDR2 SYDVKM. The length of the CDR3 is 14 residues. The V gene end was trimmed by 2 bases and the J gene end by 9 bases; junction bases not matched to a gene: 7.

The chain has TRBV11-2 and TRBJ1-1; TRBD1 is a possible D gene (6 bases). The CDR3 length is 12 residues. Germline-derived CDR1 and CDR2 are SGHAT and FQNNGV. V was trimmed by 5 bases and J by 8 bases, leaving 12 bases between them. The CDR3 nucleotides are TGTGCCAGCAGCGCCGAGGGGGGGGAAGCTTTCTTT. It translates to CASSAEGGEAFF.

Only a few counts were recorded for this clonotype. The chain joins TRBV6-1 to TRBJ1-3, with D hard to call. This CDR3 contains 15 residues. The ends were cut back, 8 bases at V and 1 base at J, with 15 bases in the middle. Germline CDR1 is MNHNS and CDR2 is SASEGT. CDR3 loop: CASSIEGRSGNTIYF. In DNA form, the CDR3 reads TGTGCCAGCTCAATAGAAGGGAGATCTGGAAACACCATATATTTT.

Comments on this clonotype: One junction end disagrees with the germline gene, perhaps due to a read error. The chain links TRBV14 to TRBJ2-4; D is uncertain. Germline V gene data show CDR1 as SGHDN and CDR2 as FVKESK. This CDR3 is built from 12 residues. The chain's CDR3 is CASSRNKYIQYF. The CDR3 coding sequence is TGTGCCAGCAGCCGGAACAAATACATTCAGTACTTC.

The chain has TRBV5-5 and TRBJ2-7; tentative D call: TRBD1 (6 bases). Per germline, CDR1 SGHKS and CDR2 YYEKEE (reference sequence). The CDR3 length is 15 residues. Trimming removed 4 bases from V and 3 bases from J, with 17 bases in between. In DNA form, the CDR3 reads TGTGCCAGCAGCCCGGGACAACCGTTACTCTACGAGCAGTACTTC. Its translation is CASSPGQPLLYEQYF.

The V gene is TRBV12-3 or TRBV12-4, the J gene TRBJ1-3, with 7 bases matching TRBD1. This CDR3 is 16 amino acids long. The J segment lost 0 bases and the V segment lost 7 bases, leaving 9 bases of the junction unmatched. The CDR3 sequence: CASTLRQGLSGNTIYF. The CDR3 nucleotides are TGTGCCAGCACCTTGAGACAGGGACTCTCTGGAAACACCATATATTTT.

The gene calls are TRBV6-7 and TRBJ2-7, with 8 bases that match TRBD1. TRBV6-7 is reported as an ORF; its role is uncertain. V trimming: 3 bases; J trimming: 3 bases; junction bases outside the gene matches: 10. The CDR3 is 16 amino acids. As DNA, the CDR3 is TGTGCCAGCAGTTATGTACTCGACAGGGGTAACTACGAGCAGTACTTC. Encoded protein: CASSYVLDRGNYEQYF.